This T cell receptor (beta chain) was obtained from a study of blood T cell repertoires in COVID-19. Clones were sequenced by immunoSEQ multiplex PCR, and TCRdb holds only the in-frame ones, with some missing. The sample yields around 200,000 clones, about nine tenths seen once. The clonotype was recovered from a young man with acute COVID-19. The specimen was PBMCs or T cells enriched from blood (not recorded which).

Here the CDR3 DNA reads TGTGCCAGCTTGAACCAAAGGGGGACAGGGGACATTAACGCTTACGAGCAGTACTTC. Translated, it gives CASLNQRGTGDINAYEQYF. This chain connects TRBV2 to TRBJ2-7, with 10 bases identical to TRBD1. The CDR3 loop spans 19 amino acids. Germline V gene lookup returns CDR1 SNHLY and CDR2 FYNNEI. Unmatched junction bases numbered 23, after V lost 8 bases and J lost 4 bases.